The entry that follows covers one T cell receptor (beta chain) sequence. Its antigen is as yet unknown. This specimen comes from a study of shared clonotypes between healthy human individuals. Overall study findings and caveats: Roughly 5% of naive CD4 clonotypes were common to a few donors.

There are 15 residues in the CDR3. Germline CDR1 is SEHNR and CDR2 is FQNEAQ (reference sequence). Between the trimmed V and J ends, which lost 1 base and 10 bases, there was a span of 14 bases. Every subset's genomic DNA went evenly onto several immunoSEQ plates. TCRdb keeps only in-frame clones here, not all; method: immunoSEQ multiplex PCR. Altogether more than 2 million clones are present, 90% to 95% being singletons, with the ten largest covering 0.1% to 0.15%. The chain couples TRBV7-9 to TRBJ1-6; TRBD1 is a possible D gene (6 bases). The sequence derives from a man aged 18 to 29 in good health. The sample was naive CD4+ T cells sorted from blood. Subset specified: CD45RA+ positively selected. The CDR3 protein is CASSLGGTGPSPLHF. The CDR3 region has the DNA TGTGCCAGCAGCTTAGGAGGCACAGGGCCATCACCCCTCCACTTT.